This TCR beta chain was profiled in a study of cytomegalovirus exposure and HLA in healthy donors. Study-wide results and caveats: Reports described diagnosis of cytomegalovirus status by the classifier as highly specific and sensitive. An analysis that was carried out later associated 15,000 to 20,000 TCR beta sequences with HLA alleles at 0.05 false discovery rate. The authors later found HLA-associated TCR beta chains more clonally expanded than equally common others.

Trimming stripped 5 bases from V and 5 bases from J, with 8 bases between. CDR3 length: 13 amino acids. Germline CDR1 is SGHRS and CDR2 is YFSETQ. This clone came up a few times. Its antigen is currently unknown. PCR was performed using 60 Vbeta and 13 Jbeta primers. Measured with immunoSEQ multiplex PCR; TCRdb has only the in-frame clones, and not every one. The sample records 90,000 to 130,000 clones, over 65% being singletons. This chain connects TRBV5-1 to TRBJ1-6; D gene uncertain. The receptor's source is a young woman in good health and CMV-seronegative. The sequenced sample consisted of PBMCs. CDR3 DNA sequence: TGCGCCAGCAGGGCTAGCGATAATTCACCCCTCCACTTT. It codes for CASRASDNSPLHF.